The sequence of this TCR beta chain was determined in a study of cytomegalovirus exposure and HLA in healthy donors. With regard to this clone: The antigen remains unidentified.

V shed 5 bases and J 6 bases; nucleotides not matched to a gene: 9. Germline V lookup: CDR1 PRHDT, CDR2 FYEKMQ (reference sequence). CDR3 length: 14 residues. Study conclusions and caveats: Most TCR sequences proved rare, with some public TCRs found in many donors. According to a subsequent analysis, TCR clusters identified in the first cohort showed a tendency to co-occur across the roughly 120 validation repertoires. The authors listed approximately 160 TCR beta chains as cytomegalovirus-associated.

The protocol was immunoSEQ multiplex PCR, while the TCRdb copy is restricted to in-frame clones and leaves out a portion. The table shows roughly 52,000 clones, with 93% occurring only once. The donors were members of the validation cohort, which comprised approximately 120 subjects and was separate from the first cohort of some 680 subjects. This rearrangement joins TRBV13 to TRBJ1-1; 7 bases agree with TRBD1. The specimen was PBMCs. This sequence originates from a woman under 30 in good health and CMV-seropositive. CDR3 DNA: TGTGCCAGCAGCCTCTGGGACAGCTCTTCTGAAGCTTTCTTT. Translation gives CASSLWDSSSEAFF.